The 18 T cell receptor beta chains below were found in one sample sequenced in a study of blood T cell repertoires in COVID-19. TCRdb's table, derived via immunoSEQ multiplex PCR, lists solely in-frame clones and lacks some. The data hold 200,000 to 250,000 clones, with about 86% observed a single time. Sequencing was carried out using PBMCs or T cells enriched from blood (not recorded which). These receptors all come from a woman between 40 and 50 years old with acute COVID-19.

The chain joins TRBV19 to TRBJ1-6; no clear D. CDR1 and CDR2 (germline): LNHDA, SQIVND (reference sequence). The length of the CDR3 is 12 residues. The V end lost 2 bases, the J end lost 14 bases, and 10 bases lay between the germline ends. This CDR3 reads CASSITGRSLHF. DNA for the CDR3: TGTGCCAGTAGTATAACGGGTCGCTCCCTCCACTTT. The full variable domain, its missing parts supplied by reference TRBV19 and TRBJ1-6, is DGGITQSPKYLFRKEGQNVTLSCEQNLNHDAMYWYRQDPGQGLRLIYYSQIVNDFQKGDIAEGYSVSREKKESFPLTVTSAQKNPTAFYLCASSITGRSLHFGNGTRLTVT.

The chain's CDR3 is CASSPQGAGNTIYF. The CDR3 region has the DNA TGTGCCAGCTCACCCCAGGGTGCTGGAAACACCATATATTTT. The rearrangement uses TRBV18 and TRBJ1-3; the D gene is possibly TRBD1 (5 bases). Germline CDR1 KGHSH, CDR2 LQKENI. This CDR3 contains 14 residues. The V end lost 3 bases, the J end lost 2 bases, and 8 bases lay between the germline ends.

The chain couples TRBV2 to TRBJ2-5; the D gene is possibly TRBD1 (5 bases). The germline CDR1 and CDR2 sequences are SNHLY and FYNNEI. The CDR3 is 13 residues long. The germline V and J ends were trimmed by 7 bases and 3 bases, with 12 bases remaining between them. CDR3: CASTSLGEETQYF. In nucleotides, the CDR3 is TGTGCCAGCACCTCCCTAGGGGAAGAGACCCAGTACTTC.

The gene calls are TRBV7-2 and TRBJ1-2; 7 positions match TRBD1. The CDR3 has 13 amino acids. V was pared by 4 bases and J by 2 bases, with 1 base of the junction left unmatched. Germline-derived CDR1 and CDR2 are SGHTA and FQGNSA. CDR3: CASSSGGNYGYTF. The CDR3 DNA is TGTGCCAGCAGCTCAGGGGGGAACTATGGCTACACCTTC.

This chain joins TRBV27 and TRBJ1-6, with 9 positions matching TRBD1. The CDR3 spans 16 residues. From germline, CDR1 is MNHEY and CDR2 SMNVEV (reference sequence). Trimming removed 11 bases from V and 3 bases from J; junction bases left unmatched: 11. As DNA, the CDR3 is TGTGCCCCCTCGGTTGAGACAGGGGGCTATAATTCACCCCTCCACTTT. This codes for CAPSVETGGYNSPLHF.

The chain has TRBV24-1 and TRBJ1-2; possibly TRBD1 for D (6 bases). Trimming took off 7 bases at V and 2 bases at J, with 10 bases between the two ends. CDR1 and CDR2 from the germline V gene are KGHDR and SFDVKD. The length of the CDR3 is 13 residues. CDR3 DNA sequence: TGTGCCACCAGCCGGGACACAAACTATGGCTACACCTTC. This gives the protein CATSRDTNYGYTF.

The chain recombines TRBV19 with TRBJ1-1; D gene uncertain. CDR3 length equals 15 residues. Trimming shortened V by 0 bases and J by 4 bases, and 12 bases separated the two germline ends. CDR1 LNHDA and CDR2 SQIVND come from the germline V gene (reference sequence). In nucleotides, the CDR3 is TGTGCCAGTAGTATAGAGGAGGGAAGGTTCACTGAAGCTTTCTTT. It codes for CASSIEEGRFTEAFF.

This clone was observed a few times. The chain has TRBV7-8 and TRBJ2-5; 13 bases align to TRBD2. This CDR3 contains 16 residues. CDR1 is SGHVS and CDR2 is FQNEAQ in the germline V gene. Losses at the gene ends were 5 bases for V and 3 bases for J; bases not matched to a gene: 6. CDR3 sequence: CASSPTSGRAKETQYF. CDR3 nucleotides: TGTGCCAGCAGCCCCACTAGCGGGAGGGCCAAAGAGACCCAGTACTTC.

This clone turned up a few times. This chain uses TRBV2 with TRBJ2-2; D may be TRBD2 (7 bases). CDR3 length: 11 residues. V was cut by 7 bases and J by 10 bases, with 10 bases left in between. From germline, CDR1 is SNHLY and CDR2 FYNNEI. Here the CDR3 DNA reads TGTGCCAGCACCCGGGGGGCGGAGCTGTTTTTT. Translated, it gives CASTRGAELFF.

The chain uses TRBV3-1 (or the pseudogene TRBV3-2) and TRBJ1-1; 8 nucleotides line up with TRBD1. Trimming took 9 bases from V and 4 from J; bases not matched to a gene: 4. Germline-derived CDR1 and CDR2 are LGHDT and YNNKEL (reference sequence). The CDR3 totals 12 residues. This chain's CDR3 is CARRTGTTEAFF. Written as DNA, the CDR3 is TGTGCCAGAAGGACAGGGACCACTGAAGCTTTCTTT.

V usage is TRBV15 and J usage is TRBJ1-2, with 7 nucleotides matching TRBD1. This CDR3 is built from 18 residues. The V segment lost 1 base and the J segment 0 bases; nucleotides outside the gene matches: 11. The germline gives CDR1 LNHNV, CDR2 YYDKDF (reference sequence). DNA for the CDR3: TGTGCCACCAGCAGAGCCAGACAGGGAATGGATCCTAACTATGGCTACACCTTC. This codes for CATSRARQGMDPNYGYTF.

The chain has TRBV2 and TRBJ2-1; perhaps TRBD1 as D (5 bases). Per germline, CDR1 SNHLY and CDR2 FYNNEI. CDR3 length: 16 residues. V dropped 4 bases and J dropped 6 bases, with 19 bases sitting between them. CDR3 nucleotide sequence: TGTGCCAGCAGTGTTCGCGCCGCCAGGGCTCGCAATGAGCAGTTCTTC. Its translation: CASSVRAARARNEQFF. Together with reference TRBV2 and TRBJ2-1, the CDR3 gives the full variable domain: EPEVTQTPSHQVTQMGQEVILRCVPISNHLYFYWYRQILGQKVEFLVSFYNNEISEKSEIFDDQFSVERPDGSNFTLKIRSTKLEDSAMYFCASSVRAARARNEQFFGPGTRLTVL.

V gene TRBV19 combines with J gene TRBJ2-2, with 10 bases identical to TRBD2. Germline V gene sequence: CDR1 LNHDA, CDR2 SQIVND (reference sequence). The CDR3 extends over 15 amino acids. The ends lost 7 bases at V and 4 bases at J; junction bases unmatched: 6. CDR3 region: CASKASGGSTGELFF. The CDR3 bases are TGTGCCAGTAAGGCTAGCGGGGGTAGCACCGGGGAGCTGTTTTTT. Combining the CDR3 with reference TRBV19 and TRBJ2-2 gives the whole variable domain DGGITQSPKYLFRKEGQNVTLSCEQNLNHDAMYWYRQDPGQGLRLIYYSQIVNDFQKGDIAEGYSVSREKKESFPLTVTSAQKNPTAFYLCASKASGGSTGELFFGEGSRLTVL.

This rearrangement joins TRBV3-1 (or the pseudogene TRBV3-2) to TRBJ2-2, with no clear D. The CDR3 covers 13 residues. Germline CDR1 and CDR2: LGHDT and YNNKEL (reference sequence). V was cut by 1 base and J by 6 bases, with 6 bases left in between. The CDR3: CASSQAEPGELFF. CDR3 DNA sequence: TGTGCCAGCAGCCAAGCTGAGCCCGGGGAGCTGTTTTTT.

Here the CDR3 DNA reads TGCGCCAGCAGTGAGGGGAGTACTTTTTTAGCTAACTATGGCTACACCTTC. This sequence encodes CASSEGSTFLANYGYTF. The chain combines TRBV10-1 with TRBJ1-2, with D unclear. V lost 2 bases, J lost 0 bases, and 16 bases lay in between. The CDR3 totals 17 residues. CDR1 is WNHNN, CDR2 SYGVQD, per germline (reference sequence).

The chain recombines TRBV25-1 with TRBJ1-2, with 9 positions matching TRBD1. The germline gives CDR1 MGHDK, CDR2 SYGVNS. This CDR3 is 15 amino acids long. The V segment lost 4 bases and the J segment 4 bases; nucleotides outside the gene matches: 7. In DNA form, the CDR3 reads TGTGCCAGCAGTGGATTACAGGGGGCTGGCTATGGCTACACCTTC. It codes for CASSGLQGAGYGYTF.

V gene TRBV14 combines with J gene TRBJ2-2, with D tentatively TRBD2 (6 bases). CDR3 length equals 17 residues. The germline V gene has CDR1 SGHDN and CDR2 FVKESK. The V end lost 0 bases, the J end lost 4 bases, and 15 bases lay between the germline ends. The CDR3 sequence is CASSQDRGAGSTGELFF. CDR3 bases: TGTGCCAGCAGCCAAGATCGGGGAGCGGGTTCCACCGGGGAGCTGTTTTTT.

V gene TRBV4-3 combines with J gene TRBJ2-1; tentatively, D is TRBD1 (5 bases). Trimming took 1 base from V and 7 from J, leaving 11 bases between them. Germline CDR1 and CDR2: LGHNA and YSLEER. The CDR3 totals 14 residues. CDR3 DNA sequence: TGCGCCAGCAGCCAAGGACAAGGGGTAAATGAGCAGTTCTTC. It is translated as CASSQGQGVNEQFF.